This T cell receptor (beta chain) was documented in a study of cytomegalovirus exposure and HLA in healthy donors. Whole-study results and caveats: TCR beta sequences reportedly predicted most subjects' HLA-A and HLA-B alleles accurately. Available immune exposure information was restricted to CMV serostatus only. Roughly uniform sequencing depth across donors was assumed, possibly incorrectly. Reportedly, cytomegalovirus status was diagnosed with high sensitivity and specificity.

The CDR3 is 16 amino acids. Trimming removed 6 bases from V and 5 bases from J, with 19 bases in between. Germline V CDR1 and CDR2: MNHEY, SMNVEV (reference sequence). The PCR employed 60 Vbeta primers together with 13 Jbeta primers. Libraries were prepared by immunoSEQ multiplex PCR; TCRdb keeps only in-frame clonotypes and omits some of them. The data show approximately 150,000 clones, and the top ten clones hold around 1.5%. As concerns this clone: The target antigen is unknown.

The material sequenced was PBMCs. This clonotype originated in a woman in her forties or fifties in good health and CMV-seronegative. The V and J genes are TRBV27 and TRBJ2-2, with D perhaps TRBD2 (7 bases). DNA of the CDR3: TGTGCCAGCAGGAGGGGGGCGGGAGTAGGGACCGGGGAGCTGTTTTTT. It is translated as CASRRGAGVGTGELFF.